This paragraph reports one TCR beta chain. Its antigen is currently not known. Base qualities are not recorded, but no much larger clone differs from it by a single base. Genomic DNA was isolated from the sorted cells so that the TCRbeta CDR3 region could be sequenced. The immunoSEQ Assay was used for sequencing of TCRbeta CDR3 regions. Held by TCRdb, this immuneACCESS table contains in-frame sequences only and omits some clones. Under half of the omission traces to an unresolved V gene where checked; the cause of the rest is unknown. In all, the sample holds about 69,000 clones, and about 84% of those were seen once. The top ten clonotypes cover roughly 6.1% of the sample. Patients with a history of autoimmune disease or receiving systemic immunosuppression were excluded from the trial. Peripheral blood for TCR sequencing was collected from all dose cohorts at baseline, on cycle 4 day 1, and on cycle 7 day 1. Samples were obtained from an open-label, multicenter, first-in-human phase I dose-escalation trial of ivuxolimab. Adults with locally advanced or metastatic melanoma, renal cell, hepatocellular, or head and neck squamous cell carcinoma were enrolled in the trial. Before TCR sequencing, CD4+ T cells and CD8+ T cells from peripheral blood were sorted into separate populations.

This sample is drawn from a study of OX40 agonist ivuxolimab in advanced cancers. In terms of the full investigation: The costimulatory receptor OX40 (CD134) was targeted by ivuxolimab, a fully human IgG2 agonistic monoclonal antibody. Intravenous ivuxolimab was administered to patients every 2 weeks at six dose levels: 0.01, 0.1, 0.3, 1.5, 3 and 10 mg/kg. Of the approximately 50 dose-escalation patients, hepatocellular carcinoma was present in about 20, melanoma in some 15, renal cell carcinoma in 9 and head and neck cancer in 9. In the dose-escalation cohort, around four fifths of patients were male, and the mean age was approximately 60 years, with a range of about 23 to 85. Prior anti-PD-1, anti-PD-L1 or anti-CTLA-4 therapy was permitted, and about 40% of dose-escalation patients had received checkpoint inhibitors. Partial responses occurred in three dose-escalation patients, of whom one had hepatocellular carcinoma and two had cutaneous melanoma. The purpose of peripheral TCRbeta sequencing was to test whether ivuxolimab changed TCR sequence diversity and led to clonal T-cell expansion. The paper covers the monotherapy dose-escalation part of the phase I ivuxolimab trial, which included N of about 50 patients. Study-wide findings and limitations: Low levels of normalized T-cell clonal expansion were also shown by some nonresponding patients. In partial responders in the 0.1-3.0 mg/kg groups, normalized peripheral clonal expansion was found to be among the lowest, especially among CD8+ T cells. The antigen specificity of the clonally expanded peripheral T cells was not determined. Clonal expansion of both CD4+ and CD8+ blood T cells was observed from baseline to week 6 at doses 0.1 to 3.0 mg/kg. On average, CD8+ T cells showed more expanded clones than CD4+ T cells after ivuxolimab.

CDR3 length: 15 amino acids, cysteine to phenylalanine. Of the read, only the CDR3 DNA is kept; its 45 bases are in frame from base 1. CDR1 and CDR2 (SGHRS, YFSETQ) derive from the germline V gene. V lost 2 bases and J lost 11 bases, and the count of bases not matched to a germline gene is 9. This specimen was CD4+ or CD8+ T cells sorted from blood, taken in a trial of the OX40 agonist ivuxolimab. This clonotype was obtained from an adult with an advanced solid tumor such as melanoma, head and neck, liver or kidney cancer. This sequence uses TRBV5-1 and TRBJ1-6; TRBD1 lines up with 8 middle nucleotides. This receptor has the CDR3 CASSFAGQGTAPLHF. The DNA is as follows: TGCGCCAGCAGCTTCGCAGGACAGGGAACAGCACCCCTCCACTTT.